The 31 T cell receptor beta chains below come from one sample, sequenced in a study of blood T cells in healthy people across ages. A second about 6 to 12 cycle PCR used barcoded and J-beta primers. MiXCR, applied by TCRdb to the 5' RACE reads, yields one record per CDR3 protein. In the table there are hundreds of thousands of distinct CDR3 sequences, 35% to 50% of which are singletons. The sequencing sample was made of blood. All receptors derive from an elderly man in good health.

The CDR3 region is CASSQDQMGTFAYEQYF. CDR3 coding DNA: TGCGCCAGCAGCCAAGATCAGATGGGGACGTTCGCCTACGAGCAGTACTTC. The chain recombines TRBV4-1 with TRBJ2-7; possibly TRBD1 or TRBD2 for D (5 bases each). The CDR3 runs to 17 residues. V lost 0 bases and J 2 bases, leaving 17 bases between the germline ends. Germline V gene data show CDR1 as MGHRA and CDR2 as YSYEKL.

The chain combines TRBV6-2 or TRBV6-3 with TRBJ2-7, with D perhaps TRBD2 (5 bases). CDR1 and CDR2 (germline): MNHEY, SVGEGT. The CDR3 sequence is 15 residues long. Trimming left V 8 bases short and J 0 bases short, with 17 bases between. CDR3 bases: TGTGCCAGCGGCCGTGCGGGCGTCCGCTCCTACGAGCAGTACTTC. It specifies CASGRAGVRSYEQYF.

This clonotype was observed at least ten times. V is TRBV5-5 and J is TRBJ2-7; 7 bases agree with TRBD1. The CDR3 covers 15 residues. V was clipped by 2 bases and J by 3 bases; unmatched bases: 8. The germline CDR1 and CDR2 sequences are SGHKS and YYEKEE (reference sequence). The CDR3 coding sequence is TGTGCCAGCAGCTTTTCTGACAGGGTGGACTACGAGCAGTACTTC. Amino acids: CASSFSDRVDYEQYF.

The CDR3 loop reads CASSFFRTETQYF. For the CDR3, the DNA is TGTGCCAGCAGCTTTTTCCGAACAGAGACCCAGTACTTC. The rearrangement links TRBV7-2 to TRBJ2-5; D remains ambiguous. Trimming stripped 3 bases from V and 4 bases from J, with 9 bases between. CDR3 length: 13 amino acids. Germline V gene data show CDR1 as SGHTA and CDR2 as FQGNSA.

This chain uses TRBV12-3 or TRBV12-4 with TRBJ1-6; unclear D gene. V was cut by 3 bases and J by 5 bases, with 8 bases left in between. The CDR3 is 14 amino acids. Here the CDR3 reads CASSLHRNNSPLHF. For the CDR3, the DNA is TGTGCCAGCAGTTTGCACAGAAATAATTCACCCCTCCACTTT.

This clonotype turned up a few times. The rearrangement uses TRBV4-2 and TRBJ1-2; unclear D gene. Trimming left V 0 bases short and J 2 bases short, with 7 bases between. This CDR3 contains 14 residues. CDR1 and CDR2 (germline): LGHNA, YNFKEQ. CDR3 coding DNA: TGTGCCAGCAGCCAAGATCACATAAACTATGGCTACACCTTC. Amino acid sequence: CASSQDHINYGYTF.

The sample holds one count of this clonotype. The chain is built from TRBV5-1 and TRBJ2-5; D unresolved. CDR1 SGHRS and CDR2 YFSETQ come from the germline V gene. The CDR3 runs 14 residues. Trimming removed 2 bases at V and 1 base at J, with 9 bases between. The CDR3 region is CASSFPAGQETQYF. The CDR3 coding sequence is TGCGCCAGCAGCTTCCCTGCAGGCCAAGAGACCCAGTACTTC.

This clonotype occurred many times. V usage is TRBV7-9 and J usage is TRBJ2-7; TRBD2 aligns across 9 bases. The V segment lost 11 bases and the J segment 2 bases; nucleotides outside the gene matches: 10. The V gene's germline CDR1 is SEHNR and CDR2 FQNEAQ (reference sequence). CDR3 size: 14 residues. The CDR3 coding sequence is TGTGCCGGCGAGACTAGCGGTCGCCCCTACGAGCAGTACTTC. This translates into CAGETSGRPYEQYF. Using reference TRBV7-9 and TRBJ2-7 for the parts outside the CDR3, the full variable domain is DTGVSQNPRHKITKRGQNVTFRCDPISEHNRLYWYRQTLGQGPEFLTYFQNEAQLEKSRLLSDRFSAERPKGSFSTLEIQRTEQGDSAMYLCAGETSGRPYEQYFGPGTRLTVT.

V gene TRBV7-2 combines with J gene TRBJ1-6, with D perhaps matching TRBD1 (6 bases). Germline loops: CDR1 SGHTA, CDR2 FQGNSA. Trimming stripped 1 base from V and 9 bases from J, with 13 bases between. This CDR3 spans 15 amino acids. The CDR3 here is CASSLVGQKGSPLHF. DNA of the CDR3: TGTGCCAGCAGCTTAGTAGGACAGAAGGGTTCACCCCTCCACTTT.

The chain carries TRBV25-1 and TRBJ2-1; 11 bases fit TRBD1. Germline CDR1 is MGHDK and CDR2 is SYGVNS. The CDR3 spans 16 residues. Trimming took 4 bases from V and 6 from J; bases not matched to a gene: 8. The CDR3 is CASSGIPGQGGNEQFF. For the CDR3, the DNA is TGTGCCAGCAGTGGGATTCCGGGACAGGGGGGCAATGAGCAGTTCTTC.

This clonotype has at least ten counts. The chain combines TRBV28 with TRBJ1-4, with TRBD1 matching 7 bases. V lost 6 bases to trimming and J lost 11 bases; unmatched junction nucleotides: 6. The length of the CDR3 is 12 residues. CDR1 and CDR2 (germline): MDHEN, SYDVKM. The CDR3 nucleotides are TGTGCCAGCAGCTCCGACAGGGCTAAACTGTTTTTT. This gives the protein CASSSDRAKLFF.

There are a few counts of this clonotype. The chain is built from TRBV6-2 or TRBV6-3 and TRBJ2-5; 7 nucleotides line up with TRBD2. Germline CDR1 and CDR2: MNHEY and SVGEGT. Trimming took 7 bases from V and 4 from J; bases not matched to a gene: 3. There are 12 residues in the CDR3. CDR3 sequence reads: CASNGLVETQYF. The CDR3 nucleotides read TGTGCCAGCAACGGACTAGTAGAGACCCAGTACTTC.

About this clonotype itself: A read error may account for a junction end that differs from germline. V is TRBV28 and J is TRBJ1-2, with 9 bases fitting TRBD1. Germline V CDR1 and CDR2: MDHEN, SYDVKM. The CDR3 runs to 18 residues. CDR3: CASSAQGQGIAANYGHTF. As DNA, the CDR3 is TGTGCCAGCAGTGCACAGGGACAGGGTATTGCGGCTAACTATGGCCACACCTTC.

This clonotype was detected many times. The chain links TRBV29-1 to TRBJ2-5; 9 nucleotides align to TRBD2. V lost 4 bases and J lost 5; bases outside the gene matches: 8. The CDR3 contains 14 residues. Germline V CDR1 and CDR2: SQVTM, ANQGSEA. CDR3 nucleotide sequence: TGCAGCGTTGTTGGAGCGGGAGGTGGGGAGACCCAGTACTTC. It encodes CSVVGAGGGETQYF.

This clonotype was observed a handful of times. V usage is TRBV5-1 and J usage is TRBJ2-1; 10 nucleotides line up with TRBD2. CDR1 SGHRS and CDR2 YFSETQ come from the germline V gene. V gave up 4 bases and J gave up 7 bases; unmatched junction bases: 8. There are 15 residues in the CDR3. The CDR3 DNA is TGCGCCAGCAGCACCTCTAGCGGGAGTAGTAATGAGCAGTTCTTC. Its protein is CASSTSSGSSNEQFF.

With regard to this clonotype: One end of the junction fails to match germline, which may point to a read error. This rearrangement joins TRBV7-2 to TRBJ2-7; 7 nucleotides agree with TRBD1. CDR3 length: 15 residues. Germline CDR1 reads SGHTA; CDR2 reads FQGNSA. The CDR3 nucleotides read TGTGCCTGCAGCCCTGGGACAGAAGACCTCTACGAGCAGTACTTC. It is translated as CACSPGTEDLYEQYF.

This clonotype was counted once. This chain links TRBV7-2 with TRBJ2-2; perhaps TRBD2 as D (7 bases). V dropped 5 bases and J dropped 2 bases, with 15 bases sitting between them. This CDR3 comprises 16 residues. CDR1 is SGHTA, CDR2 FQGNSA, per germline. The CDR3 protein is CASSARRGGNTGELFF. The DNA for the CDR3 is TGTGCCAGCAGCGCGAGAAGGGGGGGAAACACCGGGGAGCTGTTTTTT.

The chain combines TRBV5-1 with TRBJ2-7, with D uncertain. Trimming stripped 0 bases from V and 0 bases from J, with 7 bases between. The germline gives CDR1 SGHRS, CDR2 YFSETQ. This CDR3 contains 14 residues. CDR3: CASSLETPSYEQYF. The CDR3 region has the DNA TGCGCCAGCAGCTTGGAGACTCCCTCCTACGAGCAGTACTTC.

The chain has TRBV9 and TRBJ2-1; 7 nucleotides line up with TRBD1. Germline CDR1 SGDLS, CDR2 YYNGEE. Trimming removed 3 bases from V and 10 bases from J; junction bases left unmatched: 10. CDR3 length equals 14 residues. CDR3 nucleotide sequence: TGTGCCAGCAGCGGGACAGGTAATTCCTACGAGCAGTTCTTC. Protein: CASSGTGNSYEQFF.

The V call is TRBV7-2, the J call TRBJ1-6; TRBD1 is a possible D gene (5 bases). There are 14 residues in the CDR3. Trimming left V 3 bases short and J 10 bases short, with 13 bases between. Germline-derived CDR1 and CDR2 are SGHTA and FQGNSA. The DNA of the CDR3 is TGTGCCAGCAGCTTGTATGAGGGGAAGTCACCCCTCCACTTT. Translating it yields CASSLYEGKSPLHF.

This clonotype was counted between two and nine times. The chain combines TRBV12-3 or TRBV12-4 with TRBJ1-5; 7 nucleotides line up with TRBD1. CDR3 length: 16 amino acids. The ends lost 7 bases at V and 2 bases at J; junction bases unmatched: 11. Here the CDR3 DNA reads TGTGCCAGCACCCTAGACAGGGCGATGGGCAATCAGCCCCAGCATTTT. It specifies CASTLDRAMGNQPQHF.

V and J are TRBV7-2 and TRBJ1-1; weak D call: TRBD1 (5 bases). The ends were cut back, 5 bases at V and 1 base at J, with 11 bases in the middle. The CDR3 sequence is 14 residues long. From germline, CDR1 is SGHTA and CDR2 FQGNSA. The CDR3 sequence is CASSPDTPNTEAFF. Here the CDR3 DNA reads TGTGCCAGCAGCCCGGACACCCCGAACACTGAAGCTTTCTTT.

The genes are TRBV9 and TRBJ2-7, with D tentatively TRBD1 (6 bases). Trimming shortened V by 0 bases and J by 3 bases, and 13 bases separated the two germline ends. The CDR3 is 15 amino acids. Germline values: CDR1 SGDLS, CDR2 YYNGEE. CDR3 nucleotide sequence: TGTGCCAGCAGCGTAGCGGTGGACAGCCACTACGAGCAGTACTTC. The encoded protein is CASSVAVDSHYEQYF.

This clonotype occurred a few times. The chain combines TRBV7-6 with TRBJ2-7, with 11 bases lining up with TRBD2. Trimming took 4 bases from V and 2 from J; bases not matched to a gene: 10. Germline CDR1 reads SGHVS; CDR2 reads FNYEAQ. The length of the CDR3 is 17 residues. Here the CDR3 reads CASSSVGRLAGTYEQYF. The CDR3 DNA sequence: TGTGCCAGCAGCTCCGTCGGTCGACTAGCGGGGACCTACGAGCAGTACTTC.

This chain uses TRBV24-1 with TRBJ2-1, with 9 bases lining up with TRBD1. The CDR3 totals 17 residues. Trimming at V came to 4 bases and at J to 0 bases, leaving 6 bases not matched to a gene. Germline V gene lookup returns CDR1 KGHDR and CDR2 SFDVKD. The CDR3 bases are TGTGCCACCAGTGACCCGACAGGGGGTCCCTCCTACAATGAGCAGTTCTTC. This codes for CATSDPTGGPSYNEQFF.

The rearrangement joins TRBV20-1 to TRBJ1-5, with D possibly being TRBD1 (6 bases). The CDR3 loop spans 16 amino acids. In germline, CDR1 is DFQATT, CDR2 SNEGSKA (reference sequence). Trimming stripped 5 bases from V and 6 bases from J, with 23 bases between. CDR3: CSAFNPLTGAGQPQHF. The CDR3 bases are TGCAGTGCTTTCAACCCGCTCACGGGGGCCGGTCAGCCCCAGCATTTT.

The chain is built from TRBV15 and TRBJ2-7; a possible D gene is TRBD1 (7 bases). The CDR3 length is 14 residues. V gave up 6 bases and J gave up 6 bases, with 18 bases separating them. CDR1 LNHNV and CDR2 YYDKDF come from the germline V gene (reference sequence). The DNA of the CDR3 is TGTGCCACCAGTCAAGCACAGGGGACTTGCGAGCAGTACTTC. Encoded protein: CATSQAQGTCEQYF.

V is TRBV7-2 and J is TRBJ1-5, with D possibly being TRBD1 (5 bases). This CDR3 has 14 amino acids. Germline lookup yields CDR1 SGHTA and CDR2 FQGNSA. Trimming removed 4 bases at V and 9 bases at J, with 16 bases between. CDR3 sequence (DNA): TGTGCCAGCAGCTCCACTCATAGGGGAGGGCCCCAGCATTTT. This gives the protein CASSSTHRGGPQHF.

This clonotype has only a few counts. This CDR3 is CASRGGGEDEQYF. CDR3 DNA sequence: TGTGCTAGTCGCGGGGGAGGGGAGGACGAGCAGTACTTC. The chain is built from TRBV12-5 and TRBJ2-7; 7 bases align to TRBD2. V was clipped by 8 bases and J by 5 bases; unmatched bases: 9. CDR1 LGHNT and CDR2 FRNRAP come from the germline V gene. The CDR3 contains 13 residues.

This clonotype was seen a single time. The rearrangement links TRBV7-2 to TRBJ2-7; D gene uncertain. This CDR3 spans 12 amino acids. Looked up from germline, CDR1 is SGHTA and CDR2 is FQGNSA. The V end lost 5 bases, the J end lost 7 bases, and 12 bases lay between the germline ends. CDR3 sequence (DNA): TGTGCCAGCAGCCCCGATCCCTGGGAGCAGTACTTC. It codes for CASSPDPWEQYF.

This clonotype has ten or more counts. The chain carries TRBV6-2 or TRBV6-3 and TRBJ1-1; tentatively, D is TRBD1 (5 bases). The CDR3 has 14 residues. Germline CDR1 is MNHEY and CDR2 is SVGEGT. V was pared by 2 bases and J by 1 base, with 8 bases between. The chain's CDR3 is CASSYNGGNTEAFF. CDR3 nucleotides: TGTGCCAGCAGTTACAATGGGGGGAACACTGAAGCTTTCTTT.